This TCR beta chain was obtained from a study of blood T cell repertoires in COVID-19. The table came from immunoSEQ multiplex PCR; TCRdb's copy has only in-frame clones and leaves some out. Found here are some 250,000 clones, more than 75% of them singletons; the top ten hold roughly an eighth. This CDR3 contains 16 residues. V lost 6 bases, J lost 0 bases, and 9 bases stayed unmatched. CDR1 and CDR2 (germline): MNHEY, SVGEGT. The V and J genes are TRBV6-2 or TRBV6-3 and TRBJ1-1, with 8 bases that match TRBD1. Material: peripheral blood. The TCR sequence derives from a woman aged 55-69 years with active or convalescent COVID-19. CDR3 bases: TGTGCCAGCAGCCCACCCCGACAGGGGCTGAACACTGAAGCTTTCTTT. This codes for CASSPPRQGLNTEAFF.